This T cell receptor beta chain came from a study of control samples from healthy donors and cancer patients. Germline V CDR1 and CDR2: SGHNT, YYREEE (reference sequence). The CDR3 spans 15 residues. V lost 0 bases and J lost 10; bases outside the gene matches: 10. Generated by immunoSEQ multiplex PCR, the TCRdb table keeps only in-frame clones and is missing some. There are just over 80,000 clones in the sample; around 94% occur only once, and approximately 4.8% lies in the top ten. The TCR sequence derives from a woman under 30 in good health. The chain uses TRBV5-4 and TRBJ2-1; 7 bases are a match to TRBD1. What was sequenced was blood. Written as DNA, the CDR3 is TGTGCCAGCAGCTTGGCCCGGCCTGCGACAGGGGAGCAGTTCTTC. As protein: CASSLARPATGEQFF.